The sequence of this TCR beta chain was determined in a study of blood T cell repertoires in COVID-19. Overall study context: Donors in the United States, Italy and Spain gave samples during acute or convalescent COVID-19. The analysed material was cDNA or gDNA that came from T cells, B-cell-depleted T cells, or PBMCs.

The CDR3 length is 16 residues. Looked up from germline, CDR1 is MNHEY and CDR2 is SMNVEV (reference sequence). Trimming at V came to 2 bases and at J to 5 bases, leaving 6 bases not matched to a gene. Authors' methods: Amplification of reference gene primers was used by the study to estimate nucleated cell counts. TCRdb's table, derived via immunoSEQ multiplex PCR, lists solely in-frame clones and lacks some. V and J calls plus clone size are reproduced from that table; the DNA served to infer D and trimming. The sample lists about 150,000 clones; approximately 85% were seen once. Sequences were obtained from peripheral blood. This rearrangement joins TRBV27 to TRBJ2-5; 12 bases fit TRBD2. This clonotype was obtained from a woman aged 55-70 years with COVID-19, enrolled during active disease. CDR3 sequence reads: CASSLASGGALETQYF. For the CDR3, the DNA is TGTGCCAGCAGTTTAGCTAGCGGGGGGGCTTTGGAGACCCAGTACTTC.